This T cell receptor (beta chain) was captured in a study of cytomegalovirus exposure and HLA in healthy donors (dated by TCRdb to about 2017). Broadly, across the study: According to an earlier analysis of several hundred of the donors, some 180 million T cells yielded 100 million or so unique TCR beta sequences and around 280 Gb of sequence data. An early release that covered about 600 HLA-typed donors contained approximately 300 gigabases of sequencing data and 85 million to 100 million unique TCR sequences. Among the roughly 400 genotyped donors, roughly 80% belonged to the genetic ancestry cluster associated with self-reported Caucasian donors. The study aimed to test whether signatures of past pathogen exposure could be identified by cataloging public T cell receptors. Using immunosequencing, the study profiled T cell repertoires from approximately 700 subjects and related those repertoires to cytomegalovirus serostatus. Besides the first cohort of hundreds of subjects, a separate validation cohort made up of around 120 different subjects was used. To predict cytomegalovirus infection status, the study brought together high-throughput TCR immunosequencing, statistical association of individual TCRs with disease status, and machine learning. A later analysis re-analyzed previously published TCR beta repertoires from several hundred donors and added high-resolution HLA genotyping to study TCR occurrence patterns. Rather than using new phenotypic data, the later analysis identified candidate immune exposures from TCR beta sequences and from how often those sequences occurred across donors. In an earlier analysis of a few hundred of the donors, high-throughput TCR beta sequencing was used to judge whether each TCR beta V gene segment behaved as functional or pseudogenic. Donor age, sex, ethnicity and CMV serostatus were compiled together with the repertoire data. A later genetic analysis used genome-wide SNP genotypes for about 55% of the 666 donors, treating that subset as a discovery cohort. All discovery cohort repertoires had been generated on a single sequencing platform. HLA typing covered class I and class II loci at four-digit resolution. The number of typed donors differed by locus: about 620-630 for A, B, C, DRB1 and DQB1; about 520 for DQA1; roughly 600 for DPA1; and roughly 450 for DPB1. Several DR-DQ haplotypes were handled as single units for association and clustering because linkage in the cohort was strong. On average, 235,054 unique TCR beta nucleotide sequences were sequenced per donor among some 430 genotyped donors of the cohort, with roughly 18% of those sequences being non-productive. The full study reports these points: In a later genetic analysis, a missense DCLRE1C variant was associated with V-gene and J-gene trimming of TCR beta chains, and the association was replicated in an independent cohort. A later analysis found that HLA-associated TCR beta chains were more clonally expanded and had lower generation probabilities than equally common non-associated chains. For the cohort, immune exposure information was limited to CMV serostatus. Correlated functional status among segregating V segments might be attributable to linkage disequilibrium, but an unknown experimental factor could not be ruled out. Specific HLA alleles were associated with about 17,000 TCR beta sequences at a false discovery rate of 0.05 in a later analysis. A total of 150 or so TCR beta chains were listed by the study as associated with cytomegalovirus. According to a later analysis, parvovirus B19, influenza, CMV and Epstein-Barr virus appeared linked to several top co-occurrence clusters. A further reported finding was that TCR beta sequences accurately predicted the HLA-A and HLA-B alleles for most subjects in the first cohort. Some IMGT-functional V segments, including TRBV6-2 and TRBV6-3, could not be distinguished by the 87-base-pair reads and were therefore excluded. The sequencing pipeline was judged likely to have produced a cluster of highly shared sequence variants as a technical artifact. Sequencing depth was assumed to be roughly uniform across donors in the presence/absence analyses, though that assumption may not hold. It was suggested by the authors that the approach could potentially be generalized to other disease states and immunological phenotypes. Most TCR sequences were observed very rarely across donors, whereas some public TCRs were present in many individuals. According to a later genetic analysis, donors in an Asian-associated ancestry cluster had fewer N-insertions in productive TCRs than the approximately 650-donor mean. Strong co-occurrence of HLA alleles, especially DR and DQ, made assigning TCR associations to individual alleles difficult. A few of the identified cytomegalovirus-associated TCR beta chains were confirmed in vitro to be specific for cytomegalovirus antigens. The earlier analysis of approximately 540 of the donors excluded 15 to 20 rarely observed V segments, including chromosome 9 orphons, because counts were too low. According to a later analysis, most CMV-associated TCR beta chains appeared to be HLA-restricted, and the HLA associations seemed to be driven largely by CMV exposure. HLA typing was unavailable for some donors at each locus, so association tests used only the typed subset. The cohort was sequenced for TCR beta chains only, and without alpha or paired-chain data the features that could be detected were limited. In a later analysis, TCR association rates were found to vary across HLA loci, with the most associated TCRs seen for DRB1 alleles and the fewest for HLA-C alleles. In an earlier analysis of more than 500 of the donors, most TCR beta V segments appeared in productive rearrangements about 87% or about 30% of the time, broadly matching IMGT annotations. The classifier was reported to diagnose cytomegalovirus status with high specificity and sensitivity in both the original cohort and the validation cohort.

Including the terminal cysteine and phenylalanine, the CDR3 comprises 11 residues. Of the read, only the CDR3 DNA is kept; its 33 bases are in frame from base 1. Looking up the germline V gene (reference sequence) yields CDR1 GTSNPN and CDR2 SVGIG. Relative to germline, V is 3 bases shorter and J is 6 bases shorter, with 8 bases between their ends. Libraries came from the immunoSEQ multiplex PCR assay. For the multiplex PCR, a mixture combining 60 forward primers for TCR Vbeta segments and 13 reverse primers for TCR Jbeta segments was used. A multiplex PCR assay on genomic DNA amplified the CDR3 region of rearranged TCR beta genes. On the Illumina HiSeq System, the amplified TCR beta libraries were sequenced as 87-base-pair reads. Under the source paper's analysis protocol: In a later analysis, tens of millions of unique TCR beta chains were counted across the roughly 610 repertoires, and approximately 9.9 million of these chains were shared by at least two donors. A nearest-neighbor algorithm error-corrected the raw reads and collapsed the reads into unique sequences, merging closely related sequences to remove PCR and sequencing errors. To assign V, D and J gene segments, CDR3 sequences were aligned to IMGT reference sequences. For a sequence to be retained, at least a six-nucleotide match to both a V gene segment and a J gene segment was required. A rearrangement counted as productive if the CDR3 had no stop codons and remained in frame with V and J, and every other rearrangement counted as non-productive. CDR3 was defined according to IMGT convention as the region running from the second conserved V-encoded cysteine to the conserved J-encoded phenylalanine. The earlier analysis of approximately 500 of the donors excluded sequences that lacked an unambiguous match to a single V gene segment. An earlier analysis of 587 of the donors called V segments functional above 56.7% productive rearrangements and segregating when the between-donor standard deviation exceeded 5%. A statistical classification framework was built for diagnosing cytomegalovirus status from the catalog of TCR beta chain sequences. A later analysis assigned V and J genes by comparing TCR nucleotide sequences with IMGT/GENE-DB human TR gene sequences. In a later analysis, CDR3 sequences and most-parsimonious VDJ recombination scenarios were assigned using the TCRdist pipeline. A later analysis defined each TCR beta chain by its CDR3 amino acid sequence plus V-gene family, and excluded reads lacking a unique V-gene family. A later analysis removed 592 highly shared, low-generation-probability nucleotide sequences to deal with suspected cross-contamination and a sequencing artifact. In a later analysis, a clonal expansion index for each public chain was calculated from normalized within-repertoire ranks of inferred template counts. Generation probabilities in a later analysis came from a VDJ recombination model fitted to out-of-frame rearrangements, and those results were checked against IGoR. In a later analysis, TCR-TCR, TCR-HLA and TCR-CMV co-occurrence was scored with hypergeometric tests, and a repertoire-size bias correction was applied to TCR pairs. A later analysis estimated false discovery rates by permuting HLA or CMV assignments 20 times. In a later analysis, co-occurring TCRs were grouped using DBSCAN, and TCRdist sequence similarity was added for clustering within HLA-allele-positive subsets. Co-occurrence clustering excluded repertoires with fewer than 30,000 or more than 120,000 public chains, plus five with anomalous nucleotide sharing. TCRdb took this table from immuneACCESS and kept in-frame rearrangements with V and J called. Such tables lack part of the clones; where checked against another copy, unresolved V genes explain under half of the gap, and the rest is unexplained. That table is the source of V, J and clone size, and D and trimming were worked out from the DNA. The sample table records some 120,000 clones; roughly 82% of these occur just once. The top ten constitute roughly 12% of the sample.

Turning to this clone: The antigen this receptor binds is unknown. No much larger clone exists at a distance of one base, and base qualities are not known.

The cohort was made up of about 610 healthy bone marrow donors. All cohort members were sampled while nominally healthy, although unrecorded immune exposures were likely present. The donor tested CMV seropositive and was one of the 289 seropositive cohort members. Each donor provided a peripheral blood sample, and peripheral blood mononuclear cells were used for TCR beta sequencing. Genomic DNA extraction from the blood cell samples was performed with the Qiagen DNeasy Blood Extraction Kit. Input material: PBMCs. This receptor was taken from a male donor in good health and CMV-seropositive. The V and J segments used are TRBV30 and TRBJ1-1; no confident D gene assignment can be made. CDR3 reads: CAWSPTAEAFF. The nucleotides are TGTGCCTGGAGCCCTACCGCTGAAGCTTTCTTT.